The clone carrying this TCR beta chain was seen ten or more times. This sample was taken from a study of blood T cell repertoires in COVID-19. Whole-study context: COVID-19 samples from acute and convalescent phases originated in the United States, Italy and Spain.

Germline CDR1 is MDHEN and CDR2 is SYDVKM. There are 14 residues in the CDR3. V gave up 3 bases and J gave up 5 bases, with 8 bases separating them. Which cohort a participant joined came from the clinical history participants gave. Two negative PCRs, clearance, or symptom resolution were required of recovered Cohort 3 donors. The data were produced by immunoSEQ multiplex PCR, yet TCRdb's version contains in-frame clones alone and is incomplete. The data show roughly 250,000 clones, about 93% seen once. The sequenced material came from PBMCs or T cells enriched from blood (not recorded which). The chain uses TRBV28 and TRBJ1-6, with D hard to call. This TCR was sampled from a woman aged 18-29 years who had recovered from COVID-19. CDR3 protein: CASSFAPDNSPLHF. As DNA, the CDR3 is TGTGCCAGCAGTTTCGCCCCAGATAATTCACCCCTCCACTTT.